Below, 32 T cell receptor beta chains from the same sample are listed, as sequenced in a study of OX40 agonist ivuxolimab in advanced cancers. Measured with immunoSEQ multiplex PCR; TCRdb has only the in-frame clones, and not every one. Of around 23,000 clones listed, about 80% are singletons. Source: CD4+ or CD8+ T cells sorted from blood, taken in a trial of the OX40 agonist ivuxolimab. These receptor sequences come from an adult with an advanced solid tumor such as melanoma, head and neck, liver or kidney cancer.

The chain employs TRBV9 and TRBJ2-1; D remains unclear. Trimming stripped 0 bases from V and 9 bases from J, with 4 bases between. This CDR3 contains 11 residues. CDR1 and CDR2 (germline): SGDLS, YYNGEE. The CDR3 protein is CASSVGGEQFF. DNA for the CDR3: TGTGCCAGCAGCGTAGGCGGTGAGCAGTTCTTC.

The chain is built from TRBV2 and TRBJ2-1; TRBD2 aligns across 8 bases. V lost 1 base, J lost 7 bases, and 6 bases stayed unmatched. Germline CDR1 is SNHLY and CDR2 is FYNNEI. The CDR3 spans 15 residues. CDR3 loop: CASSEGAGGINEQFF. The CDR3 DNA is TGTGCCAGCAGTGAAGGGGCGGGAGGCATTAATGAGCAGTTCTTC.

This chain joins TRBV13 and TRBJ2-3; no clear D. This CDR3 has 15 amino acids. V lost 5 bases and J lost 2, with 14 bases in between. In germline, CDR1 is PRHDT, CDR2 FYEKMQ (reference sequence). DNA for the CDR3: TGTGCCAGCAGCCCCGCGGCGGCATCCACAGATACGCAGTATTTT. Protein: CASSPAAASTDTQYF. Full variable domain (outside the CDR3, taken from reference TRBV13 and TRBJ2-3): AAGVIQSPRHLIKEKRETATLKCYPIPRHDTVYWYQQGPGQDPQFLISFYEKMQSDKGSIPDRFSAQQFSDYHSELNMSSLELGDSALYFCASSPAAASTDTQYFGPGTRLTVL.

The J gene is TRBJ2-1, the V gene TRBV13, with 7 bases aligning to TRBD2. This CDR3 has 16 residues. The J segment lost 0 bases and the V segment lost 0 bases, leaving 2 bases of the junction unmatched. CDR1 PRHDT and CDR2 FYEKMQ come from the germline V gene (reference sequence). The CDR3 is CASSLGGGSSYNEQFF. The DNA for the CDR3 is TGTGCCAGCAGCTTAGGAGGCGGGAGCTCCTACAATGAGCAGTTCTTC.

This clone rates as medium-sized. The genes are TRBV6-1 and TRBJ2-6, with D possibly being TRBD2 (5 bases). V was trimmed by 3 bases and J by 4 bases, leaving 10 bases between them. This CDR3 contains 15 residues. Germline CDR1 is MNHNS and CDR2 is SASEGT. The CDR3: CASSESEEGANVLTF. In DNA form, the CDR3 reads TGTGCCAGCAGTGAGTCGGAGGAAGGGGCCAACGTCCTGACTTTC.

Only one count was recorded for this clone. The chain is built from TRBV4-1 and TRBJ2-5, with 14 bases lining up with TRBD2. The J call may be in error: the DNA end matches TRBJ2-7 better. The V gene's germline CDR1 is MGHRA and CDR2 YSYEKL. The CDR3 has 16 amino acids. In nucleotides, the CDR3 is TGCGCCAGCAGCCACGGGACTAGCGGGAGAATCTACGAGCAGTACTTC. Translating it yields CASSHGTSGRIYEQYF.

V usage is TRBV27 and J usage is TRBJ1-1; weak D call: TRBD1 (6 bases). Germline-derived CDR1 and CDR2 are MNHEY and SMNVEV (reference sequence). The V and J ends lost 3 bases and 1 base respectively, with 9 bases between them. This CDR3 contains 14 residues. The chain's CDR3 is CASSLGGQNTEAFF. CDR3 bases: TGTGCCAGCAGTTTGGGGGGACAGAACACTGAAGCTTTCTTT.

The V and J genes are TRBV19 and TRBJ2-7; 7 nucleotides agree with TRBD2. The CDR3 runs 15 residues. V lost 1 base to trimming and J lost 5 bases; unmatched junction nucleotides: 8. The germline CDR1 and CDR2 sequences are LNHDA and SQIVND (reference sequence). CDR3 DNA: TGTGCCAGTAGTATAGCTAGCGGCCGGGGGAACGAGCAGTACTTC. The encoded protein is CASSIASGRGNEQYF.

The gene calls are TRBV11-1 and TRBJ1-3; D is possibly TRBD1 (5 bases). The CDR3 has 15 amino acids. Germline-derived CDR1 and CDR2 are SGHAT and FQDESV (reference sequence). The V end lost 3 bases, the J end lost 0 bases, and 9 bases lay between the germline ends. In DNA, the CDR3 is TGTGCCAGCAGCTTTGACAGAAACTCTGGAAACACCATATATTTT. As protein: CASSFDRNSGNTIYF.

The V gene is TRBV6-5, the J gene TRBJ1-1; no definite D call. Trimming pared 4 bases from V and 1 base from J, leaving 10 bases between. Germline V gene lookup returns CDR1 MNHEY and CDR2 SVGAGI. This CDR3 has 14 residues. The CDR3 nucleotides are TGTGCCAGCAGTTTTGCACAGCGGAACACTGAAGCTTTCTTT. Translated: CASSFAQRNTEAFF.

The J gene is TRBJ2-1, the V gene TRBV4-1, with 8 bases identical to TRBD1. Germline loops: CDR1 MGHRA, CDR2 YSYEKL. This CDR3 has 16 amino acids. With 0 bases clipped from V and 6 bases from J, the junction kept 7 bases outside the gene matches. CDR3 sequence (DNA): TGCGCCAGCAGCCAAGATCGGACAGGGATTTCCAATGAGCAGTTCTTC. Translated: CASSQDRTGISNEQFF.

This chain uses TRBV13 with TRBJ2-3; D might be TRBD2 (5 bases). The CDR3 has 15 residues. The V end lost 0 bases, the J end lost 3 bases, and 10 bases lay between the germline ends. Per germline, CDR1 PRHDT and CDR2 FYEKMQ (reference sequence). This CDR3 is CASSLGLVGTDTQYF. As DNA, the CDR3 is TGTGCCAGCAGCTTAGGACTAGTTGGAACAGATACGCAGTATTTT.

This clone is categorized as medium-sized. The rearrangement uses TRBV7-8 and TRBJ2-1; D gene ambiguous. CDR1 and CDR2 from the germline V gene are SGHVS and FQNEAQ. Trimming pared 4 bases from V and 4 bases from J, leaving 14 bases between. The CDR3 has 15 amino acids. The CDR3 nucleotides read TGTGCCAGCAGCTCAGGTTCATTACGTTACAATGAGCAGTTCTTC. Translating gives CASSSGSLRYNEQFF.

The genes are TRBV7-3 and TRBJ2-1; maybe TRBD2 (5 bases). This CDR3 is 15 amino acids long. Germline CDR1 and CDR2: SGHTA and FQGTGA. Trimming pared 4 bases from V and 0 bases from J, leaving 10 bases between. Here the CDR3 reads CASSSDGSSYNEQFF. The DNA for the CDR3 is TGTGCCAGCAGCTCCGATGGGAGCTCCTACAATGAGCAGTTCTTC.

The V and J genes are TRBV6-1 and TRBJ1-1; possible D gene TRBD1, 6 bases. Trimming cost V 8 bases and J 8 bases, with 21 bases left between them. Germline values: CDR1 MNHNS, CDR2 SASEGT. The CDR3 contains 14 residues. CDR3 DNA sequence: TGTGCCAGCCGAACCAGGGGTGGCTTTCCCGAAGCTTTCTTT. This gives the protein CASRTRGGFPEAFF.

V gene TRBV11-2 combines with J gene TRBJ2-7; D possibly uses TRBD1 or TRBD2 (5 bases each). The ends were cut back, 0 bases at V and 3 bases at J, with 9 bases in the middle. Germline loops: CDR1 SGHAT, CDR2 FQNNGV. The CDR3 has 14 amino acids. This CDR3 reads CASSLDRGYYEQYF. The CDR3 DNA follows: TGTGCCAGCAGCTTAGATCGGGGCTACTACGAGCAGTACTTC.

The gene calls are TRBV7-9 and TRBJ2-7, with a possible D match to TRBD1 (7 bases). The CDR3 length is 18 residues. The V end was cut by 3 bases, the J end by 4 bases, with 25 bases between. Germline CDR1 and CDR2: SEHNR and FQNEAQ (reference sequence). In DNA form, the CDR3 reads TGTGCCAGCAGCTTTTTTCGGGCGGGACAGAGCCCCGGATACGAGCAGTACTTC. Encoded protein: CASSFFRAGQSPGYEQYF.

This clone was observed a single time. This chain connects TRBV9 to TRBJ1-5; D gene uncertain. The CDR3 consists of 15 residues. V lost 0 bases to trimming and J lost 0 bases, with 7 bases between them. The germline gives CDR1 SGDLS, CDR2 YYNGEE. CDR3 sequence reads: CASSVDGHSNQPQHF. CDR3 sequence (DNA): TGTGCCAGCAGCGTAGACGGTCATAGCAATCAGCCCCAGCATTTT.

The genes are TRBV5-1 and TRBJ1-4, with D perhaps TRBD1 (5 bases). CDR1 SGHRS and CDR2 YFSETQ come from the germline V gene. The V and J ends lost 2 bases and 8 bases respectively, with 13 bases between them. The CDR3 runs 14 residues. CDR3 sequence reads: CASSFKRGREKLFF. The CDR3 coding sequence is TGCGCCAGCAGCTTTAAAAGGGGAAGGGAAAAACTGTTTTTT.

The chain couples TRBV28 to TRBJ2-5; 8 bases map to TRBD1. The CDR3 runs to 17 residues. V lost 3 bases to trimming and J lost 4 bases; unmatched junction nucleotides: 13. From germline, CDR1 is MDHEN and CDR2 SYDVKM. DNA for the CDR3: TGTGCCAGCAGTTTCGGGCAGGGGGCGCTAAAGGTAGAGACCCAGTACTTC. Translated, it gives CASSFGQGALKVETQYF.

V and J are TRBV10-1 and TRBJ2-3; D uncertain. The germline V gene encodes CDR1 WNHNN and CDR2 SYGVQD (reference sequence). CDR3 length: 14 amino acids. The germline V and J ends were trimmed by 0 bases and 10 bases, with 14 bases remaining between them. The CDR3 loop reads CASSESWTLQAQYF. CDR3 coding DNA: TGCGCCAGCAGTGAGTCCTGGACCCTTCAGGCGCAGTATTTT.

This clone showed up just a few times. The chain carries TRBV29-1 and TRBJ2-5; 8 bases fit TRBD1. The CDR3 runs to 12 residues. Trimming took 7 bases from V and 5 from J; bases not matched to a gene: 6. The germline V gene encodes CDR1 SQVTM and CDR2 ANQGSEA. The CDR3 protein is CSGSTGGETQYF. As DNA, the CDR3 is TGCAGCGGATCCACAGGGGGGGAGACCCAGTACTTC.

For the CDR3, the DNA is TGTGCCACCAGAAGGGGGGGGGTTGCGACAGATACGCAGTATTTT. Protein sequence: CATRRGGVATDTQYF. The gene calls are TRBV15 and TRBJ2-3; D perhaps matches TRBD2 (7 bases). Germline CDR1 and CDR2: LNHNV and YYDKDF (reference sequence). The CDR3 totals 15 residues. The V end lost 6 bases, the J end lost 3 bases, and 16 bases lay between the germline ends.

The rearrangement links TRBV7-3 to TRBJ2-2; D is tentatively TRBD1 or TRBD2 (5 bases each). This CDR3 comprises 15 residues. V was pared by 3 bases and J by 1 base, with 9 bases between. Germline values: CDR1 SGHTA, CDR2 FQGTGA. The CDR3 DNA sequence: TGTGCCAGCAGCTTGGGGACGGGGAACACCGGGGAGCTGTTTTTT. This translates into CASSLGTGNTGELFF.

The gene calls are TRBV28 and TRBJ2-7; 8 positions match TRBD1. Germline assignment: CDR1 MDHEN and CDR2 SYDVKM. V shed 5 bases and J 1 base; nucleotides not matched to a gene: 4. The CDR3 runs to 14 residues. Here the CDR3 reads CASSPGQGSYEQYF. Written as DNA, the CDR3 is TGTGCCAGCAGTCCAGGACAGGGATCCTACGAGCAGTACTTC. The full variable domain, with the rest looked up from reference TRBV28 and TRBJ2-7, is DVKVTQSSRYLVKRTGEKVFLECVQDMDHENMFWYRQDPGLGLRLIYFSYDVKMKEKGDIPEGYSVSREKKERFSLILESASTNQTSMYLCASSPGQGSYEQYFGPGTRLTVT.

The chain employs TRBV7-8 and TRBJ2-1; D ambiguous. The CDR3 length is 15 residues. Trimming took 5 bases from V and 4 from J, leaving 15 bases between them. Germline V lookup: CDR1 SGHVS, CDR2 FQNEAQ. This CDR3 is CASSPRRSDYNEQFF. DNA for the CDR3: TGTGCCAGCAGCCCACGGCGCAGTGATTACAATGAGCAGTTCTTC.

The chain links TRBV30 to TRBJ2-3; 8 bases agree with TRBD1. The J segment lost 5 bases and the V segment lost 2 bases, leaving 3 bases of the junction unmatched. CDR3 length: 13 residues. Per germline, CDR1 GTSNPN and CDR2 SVGIG (reference sequence). CDR3 sequence reads: CAWSSGGLDTQYF. Written as DNA, the CDR3 is TGTGCCTGGAGTTCAGGGGGCCTAGATACGCAGTATTTT.

The V call is TRBV28, the J call TRBJ1-5, with 7 bases fitting TRBD1. This CDR3 is 17 amino acids long. Germline CDR1 and CDR2: MDHEN and SYDVKM. With 6 bases clipped from V and 0 bases from J, the junction kept 11 bases outside the gene matches. As DNA, the CDR3 is TGTGCCAGCAGAGAGGGACAGTACATTTATAGCAATCAGCCCCAGCATTTT. Residues: CASREGQYIYSNQPQHF.

This clone has a single count. The chain links TRBV13 to TRBJ1-4, with unresolved D. CDR3 length: 11 residues. With 8 bases removed from V and 8 bases from J, the gap between germline ends came to 9 bases. The V gene's germline CDR1 is PRHDT and CDR2 FYEKMQ (reference sequence). The CDR3 DNA is TGTGCCAGCGGGAGGAGAGAAAAACTGTTTTTT. Its translation: CASGRREKLFF.

This clone was counted between two and nine times. One end of the junction does not line up with germline, which may come from a read error. This chain connects TRBV10-2 to TRBJ2-7; 8 nucleotides match TRBD1. CDR1 WSHSY and CDR2 SAAADI come from the germline V gene. This CDR3 has 18 residues. The CDR3 is CASSESDVGRGPSHEQYF. DNA of the CDR3: TGCGCCAGCAGTGAGTCCGATGTCGGCAGGGGGCCCTCCCACGAGCAGTACTTC.

The V call is TRBV29-1, the J call TRBJ2-1; 11 bases align to TRBD2. In germline, CDR1 is SQVTM, CDR2 ANQGSEA. The V segment lost 3 bases and the J segment 0 bases; nucleotides outside the gene matches: 4. CDR3 length: 16 residues. The CDR3 sequence: CSVDGTSGSSYNEQFF. CDR3 DNA sequence: TGCAGCGTTGATGGGACTAGCGGAAGCTCCTACAATGAGCAGTTCTTC.

The genes are TRBV27 and TRBJ2-3; 11 positions agree with TRBD2. Germline assignment: CDR1 MNHEY and CDR2 SMNVEV (reference sequence). V was pared by 5 bases and J by 4 bases, with 8 bases of the junction left unmatched. The CDR3 spans 16 residues. As DNA, the CDR3 is TGTGCCAGCAGTGTCCTAGGGACTAGCGGCGCAGATACGCAGTATTTT. Its translation: CASSVLGTSGADTQYF.